This TCR beta chain is drawn from a study of early T cells in non-severe SARS-CoV-2 infection. The wider study: Sequenced material consisted of bulk RNA (from unsorted whole blood), and chains were unpaired. Study results and caveats: Reliance on VDJdb matching favored anti-spike CD8 responses; private and CD4 specificities were missed.

Tagging with unique molecular identifiers was applied to individual cDNA molecules. TCRdb used MiXCR to reprocess the 5' RACE reads, holding one entry per CDR3 protein. The table lists 50,000 to 70,000 distinct CDR3 sequences, about 9.8% of them singletons, with roughly 15% in the top ten. At least ten counts were recorded for this clonotype. Its target is unknown. Per the germline V gene, CDR1 is SGHTA and CDR2 is FQGNSA. The CDR3 totals 14 residues. Trimming left V 4 bases short and J 1 base short, with 10 bases between. The TCR comes from an adult who was a healthcare worker with PCR-confirmed SARS-CoV-2 infection or an uninfected control (not recorded which). The J gene is TRBJ1-1, the V gene TRBV7-2; tentative D call: TRBD1 (6 bases). Sequences were obtained from whole blood. CDR3 in DNA: TGTGCCAGCAGCTCGGACAGAGCGAACACTGAAGCTTTCTTT. This translates into CASSSDRANTEAFF.